The 31 T cell receptor beta chains presented below share a single source sample, sequenced in a study of regulatory T cells in long-lasting Graves disease. Time point described: newly diagnosed GD, antithyroid drugs for less than 3 months. RNA from PBMCs was the source of the TCR library. Combining iRepertoire HTBI primers with Arm-PCR of CDR3 regions, the authors built TCR beta libraries. TCRdb reanalysed the multiplex PCR reads using MiXCR and keeps one entry per CDR3 protein. The data hold over 350,000 distinct CDR3 sequences, with 15% observed a single time. These same data were also listed under a study on T cells in Graves' hyperthyroidism and ophthalmopathy.

The material was peripheral blood mononuclear cells (PBMCs), obtained at new diagnosis, from a patient treated with antithyroid drugs. All receptors derive from a woman aged 40 to 49 with Graves disease.

This clonotype was seen repeatedly, ten times or more. V usage is TRBV11-3 and J usage is TRBJ2-3; 7 bases align to TRBD2. The J segment lost 5 bases and the V segment lost 1 base, leaving 9 bases of the junction unmatched. The CDR3 has 16 amino acids. Germline V lookup: CDR1 SGHNT, CDR2 YENEEA. The CDR3 spells CASSLVSASGRDTQYF. CDR3 in DNA: TGTGCCAGCAGCTTAGTATCGGCTAGCGGTCGAGATACGCAGTATTTT.

This rearrangement joins TRBV4-1 to TRBJ2-7; TRBD2 matches at 7 bases. This CDR3 contains 14 residues. Germline lookup yields CDR1 MGHRA and CDR2 YSYEKL. The trim removed 1 base at V and 5 bases at J, leaving 5 bases unmatched. The CDR3 DNA reads TGCGCCAGCAGCCAAGCGGGAGGAGCCCACGAGCAGTACTTC. This sequence encodes CASSQAGGAHEQYF.

Turning to this clonotype: An end of the junction differs from the germline gene, which may be a read error. V and J are TRBV28 and TRBJ1-1; D is uncertain. The CDR3 is 14 residues long. Germline assignment: CDR1 MDHEN and CDR2 SYDVKM. For the CDR3, the DNA is TGTGCCACCAGTAGTTCCAACCCTAACACTGAAGCTTTCTTT. Protein product: CATSSSNPNTEAFF. The entire variable domain, with the rest obtained from reference TRBV28 and TRBJ1-1, is as follows: DVKVTQSSRYLVKRTGEKVFLECVQDMDHENMFWYRQDPGLGLRLIYFSYDVKMKEKGDIPEGYSVSREKKERFSLILESASTNQTSMYLCATSSSNPNTEAFFGQGTRLTVV.

This clonotype was counted many times. The CDR3 region is CAWSLGARTEAFF. The CDR3 region has the DNA TGTGCCTGGAGTCTGGGGGCAAGGACTGAAGCTTTCTTT. This chain uses TRBV30 with TRBJ1-1; D is possibly TRBD1 (6 bases). The CDR3 is made up of 13 amino acids. The germline V gene has CDR1 GTSNPN and CDR2 SVGIG (reference sequence). Deletions cut 2 bases from V and 5 bases from J, with 12 bases between.

This clonotype was recorded many times. CDR3 nucleotides: TGTGCCAGTAGTATCGGTTCTAACAGGGTGGCCCGCTACAATGAGCAGTTCTTC. It specifies CASSIGSNRVARYNEQFF. This rearrangement joins TRBV19 to TRBJ2-1, with a tentative D call TRBD1 (6 bases). The CDR3 sequence is 18 residues long. V dropped 3 bases and J dropped 3 bases, with 21 bases sitting between them. Per germline, CDR1 LNHDA and CDR2 SQIVND (reference sequence).

The CDR3: CASRSSIGDGTEAFF. The CDR3 DNA reads TGTGCCAGCAGGAGTAGTATAGGAGATGGCACTGAAGCTTTCTTT. The chain combines TRBV6-1 with TRBJ1-1; D not certain. Germline CDR1 is MNHNS and CDR2 is SASEGT. The V end lost 6 bases, the J end lost 4 bases, and 18 bases lay between the germline ends. The CDR3 covers 15 residues.

This clonotype was found many times. The chain uses TRBV19 and TRBJ1-1; D is ambiguous. From germline, CDR1 is LNHDA and CDR2 SQIVND (reference sequence). V lost 3 bases to trimming and J lost 2 bases, with 7 bases between them. The CDR3 loop spans 13 amino acids. The CDR3 bases are TGTGCCAGTAGTATTTGGGGAAACACTGAAGCTTTCTTT. It specifies CASSIWGNTEAFF.

At least ten counts were recorded for this clonotype. For the CDR3, the DNA is TGCAGCGTTGGGGCGGGGAGCTCCTACAATGAGCAGTTCTTC. Translation: CSVGAGSSYNEQFF. This chain connects TRBV29-1 to TRBJ2-1; tentatively, D is TRBD2 (6 bases). This CDR3 is 14 amino acids long. The V gene's germline CDR1 is SQVTM and CDR2 ANQGSEA. Trimming removed 4 bases at V and 0 bases at J, with 10 bases between.

This clonotype was seen at least ten times. This rearrangement joins TRBV19 to TRBJ2-4, with 8 bases identical to TRBD1. Germline V lookup: CDR1 LNHDA, CDR2 SQIVND (reference sequence). CDR3 length: 17 amino acids. Trimming removed 3 bases from V and 0 bases from J; junction bases left unmatched: 7. The DNA for the CDR3 is TGTGCCAGTAGTATTTTCGCAGGGACAGGAGCCAAAAACATTCAGTACTTC. Protein product: CASSIFAGTGAKNIQYF.

This clonotype was found a few times. This may stem from a read error, because a much larger clone lies one nucleotide away. The chain couples TRBV2 to TRBJ2-1, with D tentatively TRBD2 (5 bases). V shed 7 bases and J shed 12 bases, with 13 bases lying between them. From germline, CDR1 is SNHLY and CDR2 FYNNEI. CDR3 length: 11 amino acids. CDR3 protein: CASNGGLGQFF. The DNA for the CDR3 is TGTGCCAGCAATGGTGGACTGGGGCAGTTCTTC. Based on the CDR3 plus reference TRBV2 and TRBJ2-1, the full variable domain is EPEVTQTPSHQVTQMGQEVILRCVPISNHLYFYWYRQILGQKVEFLVSFYNNEISEKSEIFDDQFSVERPDGSNFTLKIRSTKLEDSAMYFCASNGGLGQFFGPGTRLTVL.

The V gene is TRBV6-1, the J gene TRBJ1-1, with a possible D match to TRBD1 (5 bases). This CDR3 is 13 amino acids long. V lost 7 bases and J 4 bases, leaving 13 bases between the germline ends. From germline, CDR1 is MNHNS and CDR2 SASEGT. The CDR3 here is CASNSREGTEAFF. CDR3 sequence (DNA): TGTGCCAGCAACAGCAGGGAAGGCACTGAAGCTTTCTTT.

On this clonotype itself: A much bigger clone sits one base away, suggesting this may be a read error. Since the CDR3 does not end with the conserved phenylalanine or tryptophan, this likely comes from a read error. Because the CDR3's place on the DNA is in doubt, the DNA is left out and the CDR3 is given as listed by TCRdb. The rearrangement links TRBV28 to TRBJ2-7; the table assigns TRBD1, which was not confirmed against the DNA. The germline gives CDR1 MDHEN, CDR2 SYDVKM. The CDR3 has 16 residues if both end residues are counted. This chain's CDR3 is CASSSPGQADRDTQYL.

The rearrangement uses TRBV4-2 and TRBJ2-3; TRBD2 aligns across 11 bases. The CDR3 has 16 residues. CDR1 and CDR2 from the germline V gene are LGHNA and YNFKEQ. J lost 3 bases, V lost 1 base, and 3 bases had no gene match. The CDR3 is CASSQVAGGGTDTQYF. Here the CDR3 DNA reads TGTGCCAGCAGCCAAGTAGCGGGAGGGGGGACAGATACGCAGTATTTT.

The sample holds a few counts of this clonotype. This chain links TRBV20-1 with TRBJ2-2; possible D gene TRBD2, 5 bases. Germline CDR1 and CDR2: DFQATT and SNEGSKA (reference sequence). This CDR3 contains 14 residues. Trimming pared 6 bases from V and 4 bases from J, leaving 15 bases between. In DNA form, the CDR3 reads TGCAGTGCCTCTCCGGGGAAGCCCACCGGGGAGCTGTTTTTT. Protein: CSASPGKPTGELFF.

This clonotype has more than one count but fewer than ten. J is TRBJ2-7 and V is TRBV9; 10 positions match TRBD2. This CDR3 comprises 19 residues. The ends lost 10 bases at V and 2 bases at J; junction bases unmatched: 24. The germline V gene encodes CDR1 SGDLS and CDR2 YYNGEE. CDR3 residues: CAGPSFGCPGLAYAYEQYF. In DNA, the CDR3 is TGTGCCGGACCCTCTTTTGGGTGTCCGGGACTAGCGTACGCCTACGAGCAGTACTTC.

In this sample, this clonotype turned up many times. The rearrangement uses TRBV7-2 and TRBJ1-2; a possible D gene is TRBD1 (5 bases). Trimming pared 7 bases from V and 4 bases from J, leaving 16 bases between. This CDR3 spans 14 amino acids. Looked up from germline, CDR1 is SGHTA and CDR2 is FQGNSA. CDR3 sequence (DNA): TGTGCCAGCAAGGGGAGGGCAGATGTCTATGGCTACACCTTC. It specifies CASKGRADVYGYTF.

The rearrangement links TRBV14 to TRBJ2-3; possibly TRBD1 or TRBD2 for D (6 bases each). V lost 6 bases and J 3 bases, leaving 22 bases between the germline ends. The germline gives CDR1 SGHDN, CDR2 FVKESK. The CDR3 is made up of 17 amino acids. The CDR3 spells CASSDDRRAFSTDTQYF. The CDR3 nucleotides are TGTGCCAGCAGTGACGACAGGAGGGCCTTTTCGACAGATACGCAGTATTTT. Using reference TRBV14 and TRBJ2-3 for the parts outside the CDR3, the full variable domain is EAGVTQFPSHSVIEKGQTVTLRCDPISGHDNLYWYRRVMGKEIKFLLHFVKESKQDESGMPNNRFLAERTGGTYSTLKVQPAELEDSGVYFCASSDDRRAFSTDTQYFGPGTRLTVL.

This clonotype was seen a handful of times. V and J are TRBV29-1 and TRBJ1-2, with D unclear. Looked up from germline, CDR1 is SQVTM and CDR2 is ANQGSEA. V was clipped by 4 bases and J by 6 bases, with 9 bases between them. The CDR3 sequence is 11 residues long. DNA for the CDR3: TGCAGCGTTGCGGAGCAGAATGGCTACACCTTC. Its translation is CSVAEQNGYTF. Full variable domain (remainder filled in from reference TRBV29-1 and TRBJ1-2): SAVISQKPSRDICQRGTSLTIQCQVDSQVTMMFWYRQQPGQSLTLIATANQGSEATYESGFVIDKFPISRPNLTFSTLTVSNMSPEDSSIYLCSVAEQNGYTFGSGTRLTVV.

The chain links TRBV10-3 to TRBJ2-3; 9 bases fit TRBD1. The CDR3 runs 14 residues. Germline CDR1 reads ENHRY; CDR2 reads SYGVKD. V was pared by 7 bases and J by 6 bases, with 8 bases of the junction left unmatched. The DNA for the CDR3 is TGTGCCATCACCGACAGGGGGGGGACGGATACGCAGTATTTT. Its protein is CAITDRGGTDTQYF.

About this clonotype: A much larger clonotype is one base distant, so this may be a read error. V is TRBV6-2 or TRBV6-3 and J is TRBJ1-1; tentative D call: TRBD1 (5 bases). CDR1 is MNHEY and CDR2 is SVGEGT in the germline V gene. The CDR3 loop spans 18 amino acids. V shed 8 bases and J shed 0 bases, with 25 bases lying between them. The CDR3 here is CASGFVTGSSGVNTEAFF. The CDR3 DNA reads TGTGCCAGCGGGTTTGTAACAGGATCCAGCGGGGTGAACACTGAAGCTTTCTTT.

This clonotype has at least ten counts. The rearrangement links TRBV10-3 to TRBJ2-5, with 11 bases lining up with TRBD2. CDR3 length equals 15 residues. Unmatched junction bases numbered 3, after V lost 2 bases and J lost 4 bases. Germline loops: CDR1 ENHRY, CDR2 SYGVKD. The chain's CDR3 is CAISETSGSAETQYF. The CDR3 region has the DNA TGTGCCATCAGTGAGACTAGCGGGAGTGCAGAGACCCAGTACTTC.

This clonotype was seen more than once but under ten times. The J gene is TRBJ2-7, the V gene TRBV5-1; 10 positions match TRBD1. Trimming cost V 4 bases and J 2 bases; bases outside gene matches: 3. The length of the CDR3 is 14 residues. Germline values: CDR1 SGHRS, CDR2 YFSETQ. The CDR3 here is CASSTGTGAYEQYF. CDR3 nucleotides: TGCGCCAGCAGCACCGGGACAGGGGCCTACGAGCAGTACTTC.

Ten or more counts support this clonotype. This sequence joins TRBV11-3 and TRBJ2-1, with 7 bases lining up with TRBD2. The length of the CDR3 is 15 residues. Losses at the gene ends were 4 bases for V and 9 bases for J; bases not matched to a gene: 12. The germline gives CDR1 SGHNT, CDR2 YENEEA. The CDR3: CASSSRLRGGSEQFF. The CDR3 DNA reads as TGTGCCAGCAGCTCCCGCTTGAGGGGAGGGAGTGAGCAGTTCTTC.

This clonotype was observed many times. The chain joins TRBV12-3 or TRBV12-4 to TRBJ2-5; TRBD1 might be the D (6 bases). Trimming pared 8 bases from V and 5 bases from J, leaving 15 bases between. This CDR3 region has 13 residues. CDR3 nucleotide sequence: TGTGCCAGCCAAATTTCCACAGGGGAGACCCAGTACTTC. Translating gives CASQISTGETQYF.

This clonotype was picked up many times. The chain links TRBV7-8 to TRBJ2-1, with 10 bases lining up with TRBD2. The CDR3 has 15 residues. Germline values: CDR1 SGHVS, CDR2 FQNEAQ. The ends lost 5 bases at V and 4 bases at J; junction bases unmatched: 5. The DNA for the CDR3 is TGTGCCAGCAGCCAGGGACTAGCGCTATACAATGAGCAGTTCTTC. Encoded protein: CASSQGLALYNEQFF.

The chain links TRBV28 to TRBJ1-2, with D perhaps TRBD1 (5 bases). CDR3 length: 13 amino acids. CDR1 MDHEN and CDR2 SYDVKM come from the germline V gene. Trimming cost V 7 bases and J 3 bases, with 12 bases left between them. The CDR3 DNA sequence: TGTGCCAGCAAACCCGGGGGGGACTATGGCTACACCTTC. As protein: CASKPGGDYGYTF.

The CDR3 reads CASSFTGELHEQFF. The CDR3 DNA sequence: TGTGCCAGCAGTTTTACAGGGGAACTGCATGAGCAGTTCTTC. This chain links TRBV12-3 or TRBV12-4 with TRBJ2-1, with TRBD1 identical over 7 bases. This CDR3 has 14 amino acids. The ends lost 3 bases at V and 8 bases at J; junction bases unmatched: 7.

The V call is TRBV7-9, the J call TRBJ2-5; the D gene could be TRBD1 or TRBD2 (5 bases each). This CDR3 spans 14 amino acids. Germline values: CDR1 SEHNR, CDR2 FQNEAQ (reference sequence). Trimming took 5 bases from V and 4 from J, leaving 14 bases between them. The chain's CDR3 is CASSAVGDGETQYF. The DNA of the CDR3 is TGTGCCAGCAGCGCCGTGGGGGACGGAGAGACCCAGTACTTC.

This clonotype was counted at least ten times. A much larger clonotype is one base distant, so this may be a read error. This rearrangement joins TRBV7-3 to TRBJ1-1, with TRBD1 as a possible D gene (5 bases). Trimming left V 5 bases short and J 1 base short, with 8 bases between. The CDR3 covers 13 residues. Germline assignment: CDR1 SGHTA and CDR2 FQGTGA. CDR3 DNA sequence: TGTGCCAGCAGCCGACAGAAGAACACTGAAGCTTTCTTT. It encodes CASSRQKNTEAFF.

The chain has TRBV7-2 and TRBJ2-2; a weak D match, TRBD1 (5 bases). V was pared by 1 base and J by 6 bases, with 18 bases between. CDR1 is SGHTA and CDR2 is FQGNSA in the germline V gene. This CDR3 spans 17 amino acids. DNA for the CDR3: TGTGCCAGCAGCTTAGTGGGTCCTGGACAAGGTTCCGGGGAGCTGTTTTTT. This sequence encodes CASSLVGPGQGSGELFF.

V is TRBV28 and J is TRBJ2-2, with 9 positions matching TRBD2. Losses at the gene ends were 6 bases for V and 6 bases for J; bases not matched to a gene: 5. The germline CDR1 and CDR2 sequences are MDHEN and SYDVKM. The CDR3 contains 14 residues. The CDR3 DNA is TGTGCCAGCAGCCCGAGCGGGAGGCCCGGGGAGCTGTTTTTT. Its protein product is CASSPSGRPGELFF.